The 27 T cell receptor beta chains below all came from one sample that was sequenced in a study of low-dose radiotherapy and immunotherapy resistance in tumors. cDNA synthesis used a TRAV/TRBV-specific primer set for both chains. A roughly 20-cycle PCR with a constant-region primer and V-primer adapter amplified TCRs. Each CDR3 protein is one row after TCRdb ran MiXCR on the reads. Among about 30,000 distinct CDR3 sequences listed, approximately 54% were seen once. Time point given: after trial treatment. The treatment is: LDRT plus nivolumab, ipilimumab, low-dose cyclophosphamide and aspirin (RACIN trial). The sequences come from PBMCs, collected after low-dose radiotherapy plus immunotherapy. All receptors come from a male donor with gallbladder cancer.

The chain is built from TRBV12-3 or TRBV12-4 and TRBJ2-3, with 10 bases identical to TRBD2. CDR3 length: 15 amino acids. V was clipped by 3 bases and J by 5 bases; unmatched bases: 5. The chain's CDR3 is CASSFQRGGLDTQYF. The CDR3 nucleotides read TGTGCCAGCAGTTTCCAGCGGGGGGGCTTAGATACGCAGTATTTT.

This clonotype appeared many times. The V and J genes are TRBV12-3 or TRBV12-4 and TRBJ2-3; 10 bases are shared with TRBD2. This CDR3 contains 14 residues. J lost 2 bases, V lost 6 bases, and 2 bases had no gene match. The CDR3 DNA follows: TGTGCCAGCAGGCTAGCGGGGGTCACAGATACGCAGTATTTT. This codes for CASRLAGVTDTQYF.

This clonotype was detected only once. The chain has TRBV5-5 and TRBJ1-4; D might be TRBD1 (5 bases). CDR3 length: 15 residues. Germline loops: CDR1 SGHKS, CDR2 YYEKEE (reference sequence). V was trimmed by 3 bases and J by 2 bases, leaving 11 bases between them. CDR3 in amino acids: CASSYRGGTNEKLFF. DNA for the CDR3: TGTGCCAGCAGCTACCGGGGCGGGACTAATGAAAAACTGTTTTTT.

A remark on this clonotype: With only one base between it and a far larger clone, this is likely a read error. This rearrangement joins TRBV5-1 to TRBJ2-7; no clear D. Germline-derived CDR1 and CDR2 are SGHRS and YFSETQ. The CDR3 loop spans 14 amino acids. CDR3 sequence (DNA): TGTGCCAGCCTGACACAGCTCTCCTACAATGAGCAGTACTTC. Its protein is CASLTQLSYNEQYF.

This clonotype appeared many times. J is TRBJ2-3 and V is TRBV28; possible D gene TRBD2, 7 bases. Germline V gene sequence: CDR1 MDHEN, CDR2 SYDVKM. This CDR3 is 17 amino acids long. V was clipped by 1 base and J by 6 bases, with 20 bases between them. The CDR3 sequence is CASSLLGEGRRGDTQYF. DNA for the CDR3: TGTGCCAGCAGTTTATTGGGGGAGGGTCGGAGGGGGGATACGCAGTATTTT.

As DNA, the CDR3 is TGTGCCACCAGCAGAGTTGCAGGGGGCCCAGAGACCCAGTACTTC. Protein product: CATSRVAGGPETQYF. The chain joins TRBV15 to TRBJ2-5, with TRBD1 identical over 8 bases. The trim removed 1 base at V and 4 bases at J, leaving 5 bases unmatched. The CDR3 spans 15 residues. Germline values: CDR1 LNHNV, CDR2 YYDKDF (reference sequence).

This chain joins TRBV20-1 and TRBJ2-5, with 15 bases that match TRBD2. V gave up 0 bases and J gave up 2 bases; unmatched junction bases: 16. From germline, CDR1 is DFQATT and CDR2 SNEGSKA (reference sequence). This CDR3 comprises 21 residues. CDR3 in DNA: TGCAGTGCTAGAGACACCGGGACTAGCGGGAGGACAGGAGCTGGACAAGAGACCCAGTACTTC. Its protein product is CSARDTGTSGRTGAGQETQYF.

The rearrangement joins TRBV28 to TRBJ2-2, with D perhaps TRBD1 or TRBD2 (5 bases each). The germline gives CDR1 MDHEN, CDR2 SYDVKM. The CDR3 spans 17 residues. Between the trimmed V and J ends, which lost 6 bases and 6 bases, there was a span of 23 bases. This chain's CDR3 is CASSDAGAGSHPGELFF. The CDR3 DNA sequence: TGTGCCAGCAGCGATGCCGGGGCAGGGTCCCATCCCGGGGAGCTGTTTTTT.

This rearrangement joins TRBV6-6 to TRBJ1-1; 7 nucleotides match TRBD1. This CDR3 has 18 residues. Germline V lookup: CDR1 MNHNY, CDR2 SVGAGI (reference sequence). V shed 4 bases, J shed 1 base, and the junction held 15 bases outside the gene matches. The CDR3 spells CASSLVSQGYPGNTEAFF. The CDR3 DNA reads TGTGCCAGCAGTTTAGTTTCACAGGGGTACCCTGGGAACACTGAAGCTTTCTTT.

The chain links TRBV20-1 to TRBJ2-2, with TRBD2 matching 9 bases. The CDR3 extends over 16 amino acids. V dropped 0 bases and J dropped 3; count of bases not matched to a gene: 5. CDR1 is DFQATT, CDR2 SNEGSKA, per germline (reference sequence). The CDR3 coding sequence is TGCAGTGCTAGAGATTGGGCTAGCGGGGACACCGGGGAGCTGTTTTTT. The encoded protein is CSARDWASGDTGELFF.

The V gene is TRBV6-8, the J gene TRBJ1-5; D gene uncertain. V dropped 5 bases and J dropped 3 bases, with 14 bases sitting between them. The CDR3 is 15 amino acids. Germline loops: CDR1 MNHGY, CDR2 SAAAGT. The DNA for the CDR3 is TGTGCCAGCAGTGCCGTTAGCCAGCCCAATCAGCCCCAGCATTTT. Residues: CASSAVSQPNQPQHF.

This clonotype occurred once. A far larger clone differs by one base, so this is likely a read error. This sequence joins TRBV7-3 and TRBJ2-2; unclear D gene. The germline V and J ends were trimmed by 6 bases and 0 bases, with 11 bases remaining between them. Germline V CDR1 and CDR2: SGHTA, FQGTGA. CDR3 length equals 15 residues. CDR3 nucleotides: TGTGCCAGCAGTTTCCGGGCCGCGAACACCGGGGAGCTGTTTTTT. Translation: CASSFRAANTGELFF. Complete variable domain (other parts from reference TRBV7-3 and TRBJ2-2): GAGVSQTPSNKVTEKGKYVELRCDPISGHTALYWYRQSLGQGPEFLIYFQGTGAADDSGLPNDRFFAVRPEGSVSTLKIQRTERGDSAVYLCASSFRAANTGELFFGEGSRLTVL.

This clonotype occurred a few times. The DNA is left out, because the CDR3 cannot be placed on it with certainty; the CDR3 is given as TCRdb lists it. The chain has TRBV7-2 and TRBJ1-4; TRBD1 is the table's D call and was not checked against the DNA. Counting both end residues, the CDR3 totals 16 amino acids. In germline, CDR1 is SGHTA, CDR2 FQGNSA. CDR3 loop: CASSFYLETGEKLFFF.

A single count supports this clonotype. The chain links TRBV10-3 to TRBJ2-1; TRBD1 matches at 8 bases. This CDR3 spans 14 amino acids. J lost 4 bases, V lost 7 bases, and 6 bases had no gene match. From germline, CDR1 is ENHRY and CDR2 SYGVKD. The CDR3 spells CAIKGQVPYNEQFF. The CDR3 DNA sequence: TGTGCCATCAAGGGACAGGTGCCTTACAATGAGCAGTTCTTC.

As regards this clonotype: A far larger clone is a single base away, which makes a read error likely. This chain joins TRBV29-1 and TRBJ2-1; D ambiguous. The V end lost 6 bases, the J end lost 10 bases, and 16 bases lay between the germline ends. Germline-derived CDR1 and CDR2 are SQVTM and ANQGSEA. The CDR3 is made up of 12 amino acids. CDR3: CSVRLTPYEQFF. In nucleotides, the CDR3 is TGCAGCGTCCGACTCACCCCCTACGAGCAGTTCTTC.

V and J are TRBV14 and TRBJ1-1; D not certain. This CDR3 spans 12 amino acids. Germline V gene data show CDR1 as SGHDN and CDR2 as FVKESK. V shed 1 base and J shed 10 bases, with 10 bases lying between them. CDR3 region: CASSQGAGRAFF. Here the CDR3 DNA reads TGTGCCAGCAGCCAAGGGGCCGGGCGAGCTTTCTTT. Looking up the rest from reference TRBV14 and TRBJ1-1 gives the full variable domain: EAGVTQFPSHSVIEKGQTVTLRCDPISGHDNLYWYRRVMGKEIKFLLHFVKESKQDESGMPNNRFLAERTGGTYSTLKVQPAELEDSGVYFCASSQGAGRAFFGQGTRLTVV.

This clonotype is labeled medium-sized (0.01 to 0.1%). This chain uses TRBV2 with TRBJ2-1; tentatively, D is TRBD2 (6 bases). Per the germline V gene, CDR1 is SNHLY and CDR2 is FYNNEI. V was trimmed by 0 bases and J by 4 bases, leaving 7 bases between them. The CDR3 consists of 14 residues. The CDR3 nucleotides read TGTGCCAGCAGTGAAGCGGGGGGTTACAATGAGCAGTTCTTC. Protein product: CASSEAGGYNEQFF.

In its sample, this clonotype is medium-sized. The chain couples TRBV27 to TRBJ2-2; no clear D. Trimming cost V 0 bases and J 7 bases, with 15 bases left between them. Per germline, CDR1 MNHEY and CDR2 SMNVEV (reference sequence). The CDR3 contains 16 residues. This chain's CDR3 is CASSLSRSSLGGELFF. CDR3 DNA sequence: TGTGCCAGCAGTTTATCGAGGTCCAGTCTGGGCGGGGAGCTGTTTTTT.

A note on this clonotype: No DNA is shown, since the ends of the CDR3 on it are uncertain; the CDR3 is the one TCRdb lists. This sequence joins TRBV12-3 or TRBV12-4 and TRBJ2-6. The CDR3 totals 19 residues, both ends included. This CDR3 reads CASSYFCASSYTGANVLTF.

There are many counts of this clonotype. The V call is TRBV7-9, the J call TRBJ2-1, with D tentatively TRBD1 (6 bases). The CDR3 sequence is 14 residues long. Germline assignment: CDR1 SEHNR and CDR2 FQNEAQ (reference sequence). Trimming cost V 7 bases and J 3 bases, with 13 bases left between them. The CDR3: CASIRDNNYNEQFF. As DNA, the CDR3 is TGTGCCAGCATCCGGGACAACAACTACAATGAGCAGTTCTTC.

The table lists this clonotype with many counts. The chain recombines TRBV5-6 with TRBJ1-1; 8 positions match TRBD1. Trimming at V came to 4 bases and at J to 10 bases, leaving 3 bases not matched to a gene. Germline CDR1 reads SGHDT; CDR2 reads YYEEEE. CDR3 size: 11 residues. CDR3 residues: CASSTGQGAFF. The DNA of the CDR3 is TGTGCCAGCAGCACCGGACAGGGAGCTTTCTTT.

This clonotype was seen many times. The chain has TRBV20-1 and TRBJ2-2, with D unclear. Germline values: CDR1 DFQATT, CDR2 SNEGSKA (reference sequence). The CDR3 has 13 residues. The V end lost 2 bases, the J end lost 6 bases, and 10 bases lay between the germline ends. The CDR3 loop is CSARIPGSGELFF. The CDR3 coding sequence is TGCAGTGCTAGAATCCCTGGTTCCGGGGAGCTGTTTTTT.

Only a few counts were recorded for this clonotype. The V call is TRBV5-1, the J call TRBJ2-1; 9 positions agree with TRBD2. CDR1 is SGHRS and CDR2 is YFSETQ in the germline V gene. V shed 4 bases and J 5 bases; nucleotides not matched to a gene: 7. The CDR3 runs 15 residues. CDR3 in amino acids: CASSIASGVDNEQFF. For the CDR3, the DNA is TGCGCCAGCAGCATCGCTAGCGGGGTCGACAATGAGCAGTTCTTC.

This clonotype was counted a few times. This rearrangement joins TRBV7-2 to TRBJ2-5, with TRBD1 identical over 9 bases. This CDR3 has 15 amino acids. Germline CDR1 SGHTA, CDR2 FQGNSA. J lost 5 bases, V lost 5 bases, and 9 bases had no gene match. CDR3 bases: TGTGCCAGCAGCGTCCGGGACAGGGCGTTGGAGACCCAGTACTTC. As protein: CASSVRDRALETQYF. Supplemented by reference TRBV7-2 and TRBJ2-5, the full variable domain reads GAGVSQSPSNKVTEKGKDVELRCDPISGHTALYWYRQSLGQGLEFLIYFQGNSAPDKSGLPSDRFSAERTGGSVSTLTIQRTQQEDSAVYLCASSVRDRALETQYFGPGTRLLVL.

V is TRBV27 and J is TRBJ2-3; D uncertain. V lost 1 base, J lost 1 base, and 3 bases lay in between. The germline V gene has CDR1 MNHEY and CDR2 SMNVEV (reference sequence). CDR3 length: 13 residues. The CDR3, as DNA: TGTGCCAGCAGTTTATATGGCACAGATACGCAGTATTTT. Residues: CASSLYGTDTQYF.

The chain links TRBV4-3 to TRBJ1-6, with 9 bases identical to TRBD1. CDR1 LGHNA and CDR2 YSLEER come from the germline V gene. V lost 2 bases and J lost 6; bases outside the gene matches: 8. The CDR3 runs to 17 residues. CDR3: CASSQPTGGPSNSPLHF. In DNA form, the CDR3 reads TGCGCCAGCAGCCAACCCACAGGGGGCCCAAGTAATTCACCCCTCCACTTT.

This clonotype has just one count. The chain recombines TRBV4-2 with TRBJ1-2; the match to TRBD1 covers 7 bases. This CDR3 region has 16 residues. Germline CDR1 reads LGHNA; CDR2 reads YNFKEQ. V trimming: 4 bases; J trimming: 2 bases; junction bases outside the gene matches: 10. The CDR3 spells CASSPRQGEGNYGYTF. In DNA form, the CDR3 reads TGTGCCAGCAGCCCTCGGCAGGGGGAGGGAAACTATGGCTACACCTTC.